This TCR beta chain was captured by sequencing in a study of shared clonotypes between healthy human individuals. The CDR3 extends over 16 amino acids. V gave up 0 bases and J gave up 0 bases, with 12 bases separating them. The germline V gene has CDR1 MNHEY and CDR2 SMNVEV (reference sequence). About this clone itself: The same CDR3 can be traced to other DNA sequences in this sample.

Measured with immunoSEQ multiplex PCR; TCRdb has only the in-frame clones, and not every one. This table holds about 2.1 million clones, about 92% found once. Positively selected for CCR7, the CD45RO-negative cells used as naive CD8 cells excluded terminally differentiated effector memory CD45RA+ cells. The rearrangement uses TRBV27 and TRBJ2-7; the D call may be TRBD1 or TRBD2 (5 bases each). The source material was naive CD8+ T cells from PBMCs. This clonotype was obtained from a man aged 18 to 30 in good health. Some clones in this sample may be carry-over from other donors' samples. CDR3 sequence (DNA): TGTGCCAGCAGTTTATCCACCGGGACCGCCTCCTACGAGCAGTACTTC. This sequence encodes CASSLSTGTASYEQYF.